The 14 T cell receptor beta chains below all came from one sample that was sequenced in a study of blood T cell repertoires in COVID-19. Method: immunoSEQ multiplex PCR; TCRdb's copy keeps in-frame clones and lacks some. The profile covers around 130,000 clones, with around 87% appearing a single time and approximately 4% taken by the ten largest. Sequencing used peripheral blood. The receptors derive from a woman aged 55-69 years with acute or convalescent COVID-19.

V usage is TRBV11-2 and J usage is TRBJ1-2; weak D call: TRBD1 (5 bases). Trimming removed 4 bases from V and 4 bases from J, with 19 bases in between. The CDR3 consists of 16 residues. The V gene's germline CDR1 is SGHAT and CDR2 FQNNGV. This CDR3 is CASSSWGGGVPYGYTF. CDR3 coding DNA: TGTGCCAGCAGCTCGTGGGGGGGAGGAGTACCCTATGGCTACACCTTC.

This clone was picked up one time. The chain uses TRBV4-1 and TRBJ1-1, with TRBD1 as a possible D gene (6 bases). The CDR3 extends over 17 amino acids. Germline loops: CDR1 MGHRA, CDR2 YSYEKL. Trimming pared 0 bases from V and 6 bases from J, leaving 20 bases between. CDR3 amino acids: CASSQDRRRGGKPEAFF. Written as DNA, the CDR3 is TGCGCCAGCAGCCAAGATCGGAGGCGCGGGGGCAAGCCTGAAGCTTTCTTT.

This rearrangement joins TRBV3-1 (or the pseudogene TRBV3-2) to TRBJ2-1; 11 bases map to TRBD2. This CDR3 comprises 16 residues. Germline-derived CDR1 and CDR2 are LGHDT and YNNKEL (reference sequence). V lost 1 base and J lost 6; bases outside the gene matches: 5. CDR3 nucleotides: TGTGCCAGCAGCCAAGTTCTAGCGGGAGGCAGCAATGAGCAGTTCTTC. It specifies CASSQVLAGGSNEQFF.

The chain links TRBV5-4 to TRBJ2-2; 13 nucleotides align to TRBD2. Germline CDR1 and CDR2: SGHNT and YYREEE (reference sequence). J lost 3 bases, V lost 1 base, and 6 bases had no gene match. The CDR3 spans 18 residues. Here the CDR3 DNA reads TGTGCCAGCAGCTTGTCACCCGGACTAGCGGGAGACACCGGGGAGCTGTTTTTT. Amino acid sequence: CASSLSPGLAGDTGELFF.

The V and J genes are TRBV5-1 and TRBJ1-1; D unclear. The germline V gene encodes CDR1 SGHRS and CDR2 YFSETQ. This CDR3 has 12 amino acids. Trimming shortened V by 1 base and J by 3 bases, and 4 bases separated the two germline ends. CDR3 DNA: TGCGCCAGCAGCTTGAGAGACACTGAAGCTTTCTTT. Its translation is CASSLRDTEAFF.

V usage is TRBV19 and J usage is TRBJ1-5; D is undetermined. V lost 7 bases and J lost 2, with 15 bases in between. The CDR3 runs 15 residues. Germline loops: CDR1 LNHDA, CDR2 SQIVND (reference sequence). The CDR3 sequence is CASNPAPGGNQPQHF. CDR3 DNA sequence: TGTGCCAGTAATCCGGCCCCGGGAGGCAATCAGCCCCAGCATTTT.

The J gene is TRBJ2-7, the V gene TRBV5-4; 7 bases line up with TRBD2. Per germline, CDR1 SGHNT and CDR2 YYREEE (reference sequence). V dropped 7 bases and J dropped 4; count of bases not matched to a gene: 8. CDR3 length: 13 amino acids. This chain's CDR3 is CASRGSGEYEQYF. The CDR3 nucleotides read TGTGCCAGCCGGGGGAGCGGGGAATACGAGCAGTACTTC.

The chain is built from TRBV1 and TRBJ2-1; the table's D call, TRBD2, was not checked against the DNA. TRBV1 is a pseudogene segment. This CDR3 has 20 residues. The CDR3 reads CTSSQDRGLAGLLSYNEQFF. In nucleotides, the CDR3 is TGCACCAGCAGCCAAGACCGGGGACTAGCGGGCCTTCTCTCCTACAATGAGCAGTTCTTC.

This clone was picked up one time. This chain links TRBV15 with TRBJ2-2, with 15 bases identical to TRBD2. The CDR3 has 16 residues. Per the germline V gene, CDR1 is LNHNV and CDR2 is YYDKDF (reference sequence). The trim removed 8 bases at V and 6 bases at J, leaving 7 bases unmatched. The CDR3 loop is CATGGLAGGGAGELFF. CDR3 DNA sequence: TGTGCCACCGGGGGACTAGCGGGAGGAGGGGCCGGGGAGCTGTTTTTT.

Points on this clone: At the DNA level, this CDR3 is encoded by other sequences in the same sample as well. The chain carries TRBV19 and TRBJ2-3; D might be TRBD2 (5 bases). Germline lookup yields CDR1 LNHDA and CDR2 SQIVND (reference sequence). V lost 1 base to trimming and J lost 2 bases, with 7 bases between them. The CDR3 has 14 amino acids. CDR3 protein: CASSIGGLTDTQYF. In DNA, the CDR3 is TGTGCCAGTAGTATAGGCGGACTCACAGATACGCAGTATTTT.

This clone was seen a single time. The V call is TRBV5-4, the J call TRBJ2-7; D possibly corresponds to TRBD1 (6 bases). Trimming cost V 0 bases and J 4 bases, with 11 bases left between them. The germline V gene encodes CDR1 SGHNT and CDR2 YYREEE (reference sequence). This CDR3 is 14 amino acids long. In nucleotides, the CDR3 is TGTGCCAGCAGCTTGGAAGGGCAGGGGTACGAGCAGTACTTC. Its protein is CASSLEGQGYEQYF.

The V call is TRBV27, the J call TRBJ2-2; TRBD2 aligns across 14 bases. The CDR3 is made up of 16 amino acids. The ends lost 2 bases at V and 7 bases at J; junction bases unmatched: 3. Germline CDR1 reads MNHEY; CDR2 reads SMNVEV (reference sequence). Here the CDR3 DNA reads TGTGCCAGCAGTTTACGACTAGCGGGAGGGTTCGGGGAGCTGTTTTTT. It encodes CASSLRLAGGFGELFF.

The rearrangement joins TRBV9 to TRBJ2-2; 7 bases are shared with TRBD1. The J segment lost 3 bases and the V segment lost 1 base, leaving 6 bases of the junction unmatched. Per the germline V gene, CDR1 is SGDLS and CDR2 is YYNGEE. The CDR3 totals 16 residues. The CDR3 spells CASSVRQGSYTGELFF. CDR3 nucleotides: TGTGCCAGCAGCGTAAGACAGGGATCCTACACCGGGGAGCTGTTTTTT.

The J gene is TRBJ2-1, the V gene TRBV5-4; D gene unclear. Germline values: CDR1 SGHNT, CDR2 YYREEE (reference sequence). The ends were cut back, 4 bases at V and 4 bases at J, with 9 bases in the middle. CDR3 length: 13 amino acids. The CDR3 loop reads CASSATTYNEQFF. For the CDR3, the DNA is TGTGCCAGCAGCGCTACTACATACAATGAGCAGTTCTTC.